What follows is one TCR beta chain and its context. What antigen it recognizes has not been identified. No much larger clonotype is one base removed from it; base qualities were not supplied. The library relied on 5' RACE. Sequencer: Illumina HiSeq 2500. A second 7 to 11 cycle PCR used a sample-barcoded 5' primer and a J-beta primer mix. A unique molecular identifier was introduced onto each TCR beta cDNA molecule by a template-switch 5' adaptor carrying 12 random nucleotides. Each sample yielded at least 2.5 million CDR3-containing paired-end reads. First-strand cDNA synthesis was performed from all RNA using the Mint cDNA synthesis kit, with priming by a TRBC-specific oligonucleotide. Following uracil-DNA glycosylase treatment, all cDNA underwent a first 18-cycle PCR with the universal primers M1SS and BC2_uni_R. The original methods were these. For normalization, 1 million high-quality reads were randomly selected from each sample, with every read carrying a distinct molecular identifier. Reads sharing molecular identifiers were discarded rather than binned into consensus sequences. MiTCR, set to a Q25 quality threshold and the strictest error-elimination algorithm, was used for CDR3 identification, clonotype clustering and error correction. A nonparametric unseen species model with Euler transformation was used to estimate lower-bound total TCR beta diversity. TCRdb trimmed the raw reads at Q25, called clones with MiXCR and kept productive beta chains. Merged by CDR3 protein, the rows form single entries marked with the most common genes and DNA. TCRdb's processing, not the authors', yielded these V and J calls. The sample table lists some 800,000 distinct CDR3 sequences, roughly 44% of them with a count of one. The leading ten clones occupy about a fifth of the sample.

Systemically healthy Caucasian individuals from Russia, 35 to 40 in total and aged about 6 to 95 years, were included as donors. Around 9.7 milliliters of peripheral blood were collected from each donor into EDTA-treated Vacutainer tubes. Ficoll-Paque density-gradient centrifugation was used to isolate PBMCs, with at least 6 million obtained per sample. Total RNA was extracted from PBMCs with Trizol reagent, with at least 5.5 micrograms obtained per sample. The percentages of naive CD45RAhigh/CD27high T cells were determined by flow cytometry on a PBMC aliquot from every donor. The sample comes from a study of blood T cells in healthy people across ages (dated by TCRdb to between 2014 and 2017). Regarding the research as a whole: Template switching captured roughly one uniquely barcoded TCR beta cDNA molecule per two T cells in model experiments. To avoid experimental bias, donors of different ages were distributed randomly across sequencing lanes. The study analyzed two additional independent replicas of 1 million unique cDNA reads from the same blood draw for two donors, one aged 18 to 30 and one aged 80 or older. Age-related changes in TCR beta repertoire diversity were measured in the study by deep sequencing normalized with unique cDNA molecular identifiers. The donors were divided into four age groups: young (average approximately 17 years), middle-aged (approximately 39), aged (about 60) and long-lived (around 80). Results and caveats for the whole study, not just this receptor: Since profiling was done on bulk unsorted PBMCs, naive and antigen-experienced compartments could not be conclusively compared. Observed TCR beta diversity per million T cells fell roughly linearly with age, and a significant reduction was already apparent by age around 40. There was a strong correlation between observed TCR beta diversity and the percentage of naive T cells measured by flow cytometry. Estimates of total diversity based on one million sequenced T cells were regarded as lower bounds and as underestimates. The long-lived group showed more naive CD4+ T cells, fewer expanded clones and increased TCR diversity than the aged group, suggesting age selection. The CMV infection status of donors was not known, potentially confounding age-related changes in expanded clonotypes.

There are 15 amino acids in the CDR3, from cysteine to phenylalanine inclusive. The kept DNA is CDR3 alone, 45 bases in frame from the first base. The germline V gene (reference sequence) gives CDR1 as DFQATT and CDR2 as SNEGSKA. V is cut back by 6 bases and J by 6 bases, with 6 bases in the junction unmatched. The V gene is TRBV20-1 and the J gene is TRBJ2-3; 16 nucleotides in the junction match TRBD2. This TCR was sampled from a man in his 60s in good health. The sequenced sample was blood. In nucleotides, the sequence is TGCAGTGCGCCGGGACTAGCGGGGGGGGCGGATACGCAGTATTTT. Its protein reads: CSAPGLAGGADTQYF.